This T cell receptor beta chain was obtained from a study of blood T cell repertoires in COVID-19 (dated by TCRdb to the early 2020s). Study-level background: The collaborator samples originated in the United States, Italy and Spain and spanned the acute and convalescent phases of COVID-19. The material from the prospective study consisted of cDNA or gDNA derived from T cells, B-cell-depleted T cells, or PBMCs. Deeply sampled blood TCRbeta repertoires from subjects exposed to, actively infected with, or recovered from COVID-19 were included in the dataset. The repertoires were released in a freely available public database meant as a resource for research on the immune response to SARS-CoV-2. The samples were drawn from two sources: the first 160 participants of the ongoing ImmuneRACE study, and 1,000 to 1,500 subjects contributed by 6 global collaborators. Nearly every sample came with metadata listing a de-identified subject ID, COVID-19 status, age in years and sex. Where HLA class I and class II types were available, the types were taken from metadata supplied by the sample provider, not from assay-based typing. Broader findings and caveats from the paper: Clinical and demographic metadata were provided uncurated, with the amount varying by source and participant.

As concerns this clone: It lacks a known antigen. The input lacks base qualities; no much larger clone sits a single base away.

Participants in the prospective study were enrolled through a virtual design, were aged roughly 18 to 100 years, and lived in under 25 United States geographic areas. Cohort assignment in the prospective study relied on participant-reported clinical history from a screening survey and a study questionnaire. Recovered participants in ImmuneRACE Cohort 3 were defined by two consecutive negative NP/OP PCR tests, clearance by a healthcare professional, or resolution of symptoms. In the prospective study, whole blood, serum and a nasopharyngeal or oropharyngeal swab were collected from each participant by mobile phlebotomists. Over an approximately 2-month period, participants in the prospective study had the option of providing additional blood draws and questionnaires. Before DNA extraction, prospective study blood samples were shipped either frozen or at room temperature. The immunoSEQ Assay, a bias-controlled multiplex PCR, was used to amplify TCRbeta CDR3 regions from genomic DNA. For the original study's pipeline: The number of nucleated cells in each sample was estimated from the amplification of reference gene primers within the assay. To quantify the absolute abundance of each unique TCRbeta CDR3 rearrangement, sequence reads were collapsed and filtered. Productive Simpson clonality was computed per sample as the square root of Simpson's diversity index over productive rearrangements. This immuneACCESS table, as held by TCRdb, lists in-frame sequences with V and J called but not all clones. Of the missing ones, under half trace to an unresolved V gene in checked studies; the others have no known cause. For V, J and clone size, that table is used; D and trimming come from the DNA. This sample is represented by 250,000 to 350,000 clones; about nine tenths of them were singletons. Jointly, the top ten make up 2.6% of the sample.

V loses 0 bases of germline sequence and J loses 8 bases, and the interval between the two ends is 13 bases. The germline V gene (reference sequence) sets CDR1 to GTSNPN and CDR2 to SVGIG. From cysteine to phenylalanine, the CDR3 is 13 amino acids long. The entry retains the CDR3 DNA only, 39 bases that are in frame from base 1. The chain is encoded by TRBV30 joined to TRBJ1-2; too little of a D gene remains to name it. Material for sequencing was PBMCs or T cells enriched from blood (not recorded which). The origin of this receptor is a man in his sixties who had recovered from COVID-19. The CDR3 region has the sequence CAWSVVINSGYTF. The DNA sequence is given as TGTGCCTGGAGTGTTGTAATTAACTCGGGCTACACCTTC.